Below are 26 T cell receptor beta chains sequenced from a single sample in a study of cytomegalovirus exposure and HLA in healthy donors (dated by TCRdb to about 2017). The protocol used for the library was the immunoSEQ multiplex PCR assay. For the multiplex PCR, a mixture combining 60 forward primers for TCR Vbeta segments and 13 reverse primers for TCR Jbeta segments was used. The table was pulled from immuneACCESS by TCRdb, which kept in-frame rearrangements only. Such tables lose some clones; where checked, under half of the loss comes from unresolved V genes, and the rest has no known cause. The sample yields approximately 190,000 clones; over 65% were counted once. The ten largest clones take up about 3.5% of the sample. The source material was PBMCs. These receptors originate from a man in his forties in good health and CMV-seropositive.

DNA of the CDR3: TGTGCCAGCAGCAGGGGGCTAGCCGGCGAGACCCAGTACTTC. This translates into CASSRGLAGETQYF. V gene TRBV7-2 combines with J gene TRBJ2-5, with TRBD1 matching over 7 bases. The CDR3 is 14 residues long. Per the germline V gene, CDR1 is SGHTA and CDR2 is FQGNSA. V dropped 5 bases and J dropped 5; count of bases not matched to a gene: 8. Complete variable domain (other parts from reference TRBV7-2 and TRBJ2-5): GAGVSQSPSNKVTEKGKDVELRCDPISGHTALYWYRQSLGQGLEFLIYFQGNSAPDKSGLPSDRFSAERTGGSVSTLTIQRTQQEDSAVYLCASSRGLAGETQYFGPGTRLLVL.

The V call is TRBV13, the J call TRBJ2-3; 12 nucleotides match TRBD1. Looked up from germline, CDR1 is PRHDT and CDR2 is FYEKMQ (reference sequence). The length of the CDR3 is 15 residues. V lost 5 bases, J lost 7 bases, and 7 bases stayed unmatched. The CDR3 nucleotides are TGTGCCAGCAGCGACCGGGACAGGGGGCCTCATACGCAGTATTTT. Amino acids: CASSDRDRGPHTQYF.

The gene calls are TRBV7-2 and TRBJ2-3; D is possibly TRBD2 (6 bases). The CDR3 length is 16 residues. Looked up from germline, CDR1 is SGHTA and CDR2 is FQGNSA. V was pared by 5 bases and J by 0 bases, with 15 bases between. The DNA for the CDR3 is TGTGCCAGCAGCCAGAACGGGGGAGCGAGCACAGATACGCAGTATTTT. Translation gives CASSQNGGASTDTQYF. The entire variable domain, with the rest obtained from reference TRBV7-2 and TRBJ2-3, is as follows: GAGVSQSPSNKVTEKGKDVELRCDPISGHTALYWYRQSLGQGLEFLIYFQGNSAPDKSGLPSDRFSAERTGGSVSTLTIQRTQQEDSAVYLCASSQNGGASTDTQYFGPGTRLTVL.

The chain recombines TRBV11-2 with TRBJ2-7; 8 bases are a match to TRBD2. The CDR3 is 15 amino acids. The germline gives CDR1 SGHAT, CDR2 FQNNGV. J was trimmed by 5 bases and V by 0 bases; bases with no gene match: 6. The CDR3 DNA reads as TGTGCCAGCAGCTTAGATCCGGGAGGGCCCGACGAGCAGTACTTC. It encodes CASSLDPGGPDEQYF. The complete variable domain, with remaining parts taken from reference TRBV11-2 and TRBJ2-7, reads EAGVAQSPRYKIIEKRQSVAFWCNPISGHATLYWYQQILGQGPKLLIQFQNNGVVDDSQLPKDRFSAERLKGVDSTLKIQPAKLEDSAVYLCASSLDPGGPDEQYFGPGTRLTVT.

V and J are TRBV5-1 and TRBJ2-7; weak D call: TRBD2 (5 bases). V lost 1 base and J lost 7, with 15 bases in between. Germline V gene sequence: CDR1 SGHRS, CDR2 YFSETQ. The CDR3 has 14 amino acids. The CDR3 here is CASSLIPTPGEQYF. CDR3 in DNA: TGCGCCAGCAGCTTGATACCCACCCCGGGGGAGCAGTACTTC.

The chain recombines TRBV19 with TRBJ2-7; the D gene is possibly TRBD1 (5 bases). Trimming stripped 5 bases from V and 3 bases from J, with 17 bases between. The germline gives CDR1 LNHDA, CDR2 SQIVND (reference sequence). The CDR3 contains 15 residues. This CDR3 reads CASSSPDSLNYEQYF. The CDR3 nucleotides read TGTGCCAGTAGTTCTCCAGACAGTCTAAACTACGAGCAGTACTTC.

V gene TRBV6-1 combines with J gene TRBJ2-3, with 11 positions matching TRBD2. This CDR3 is built from 18 residues. The junction had 6 bases not matched to a gene; V was cut back by 0 bases and J by 1 base. Germline CDR1 MNHNS, CDR2 SASEGT. CDR3 in DNA: TGTGCCAGCAGTGAAGCGATAATAGCGGGGGGGCGCACAGATACGCAGTATTTT. Translation gives CASSEAIIAGGRTDTQYF.

The chain couples TRBV5-8 to TRBJ2-5, with D possibly matching TRBD1 (6 bases). In germline, CDR1 is SGHTS, CDR2 YDEGEE. The V gene lost 5 bases and the J gene lost 5 bases, with 13 bases spanning the gap. The CDR3 has 13 residues. The CDR3 DNA sequence: TGTGCCAGCAGGGACAGCCCGGGGGAGACCCAGTACTTC. Translating gives CASRDSPGETQYF.

This clone was observed a few times. The gene calls are TRBV5-1 and TRBJ2-7; 8 positions match TRBD1. Germline assignment: CDR1 SGHRS and CDR2 YFSETQ. There are 15 residues in the CDR3. V was pared by 2 bases and J by 1 base, with 5 bases of the junction left unmatched. The CDR3 DNA reads TGCGCCAGCAGCTTCCACAGGGGGTCATCCTACGAGCAGTACTTC. Translation: CASSFHRGSSYEQYF.

This chain connects TRBV30 to TRBJ2-7; no definite D call. CDR1 is GTSNPN and CDR2 is SVGIG in the germline V gene (reference sequence). The V end lost 4 bases, the J end lost 6 bases, and 10 bases lay between the germline ends. This CDR3 has 11 amino acids. CDR3 in amino acids: CAWIELSEQYF. As DNA, the CDR3 is TGTGCCTGGATAGAATTGAGCGAGCAGTACTTC.

The chain is built from TRBV7-2 and TRBJ2-1; TRBD1 aligns across 7 bases. The CDR3 totals 15 residues. The V gene's germline CDR1 is SGHTA and CDR2 FQGNSA. V gave up 8 bases and J gave up 6 bases; unmatched junction bases: 13. DNA for the CDR3: TGTGCCAGCGAGCCGTGGCGAGGGGGCCTCAATGAGCAGTTCTTC. This codes for CASEPWRGGLNEQFF.

This rearrangement joins TRBV7-2 to TRBJ2-7, with TRBD2 matching 7 bases. This CDR3 has 14 amino acids. The trim removed 0 bases at V and 4 bases at J, leaving 3 bases unmatched. Germline V gene lookup returns CDR1 SGHTA and CDR2 FQGNSA. CDR3 coding DNA: TGTGCCAGCAGCTTAGCGGGAGGGCAATACGAGCAGTACTTC. Translating it yields CASSLAGGQYEQYF.

The chain uses TRBV18 and TRBJ1-1; a weak D match, TRBD1 (5 bases). The CDR3 loop spans 14 amino acids. V was pared by 0 bases and J by 4 bases, with 9 bases between. Per the germline V gene, CDR1 is KGHSH and CDR2 is LQKENI. In DNA form, the CDR3 reads TGTGCCAGCTCACCACCGGGAGGGGTCACTGAAGCTTTCTTT. Translated, it gives CASSPPGGVTEAFF.

The chain carries TRBV25-1 and TRBJ2-1, with D hard to call. The CDR3 loop spans 14 amino acids. The V end was cut by 6 bases, the J end by 6 bases, with 15 bases between. The germline gives CDR1 MGHDK, CDR2 SYGVNS. The CDR3 sequence: CASRSSSVSNEQFF. The CDR3 DNA follows: TGTGCCAGCAGATCCTCGTCGGTTAGCAATGAGCAGTTCTTC.

The table lists this clone with a few counts. The chain employs TRBV19 and TRBJ2-2, with 8 positions matching TRBD1. The CDR3 has 16 residues. V shed 4 bases, J shed 6 bases, and the junction held 10 bases outside the gene matches. Germline values: CDR1 LNHDA, CDR2 SQIVND (reference sequence). The CDR3 region is CASSNRHGQGSGELFF. DNA for the CDR3: TGTGCCAGTAGTAACCGCCATGGACAGGGCTCCGGGGAGCTGTTTTTT. Filled out from reference TRBV19 and TRBJ2-2, the complete variable domain reads DGGITQSPKYLFRKEGQNVTLSCEQNLNHDAMYWYRQDPGQGLRLIYYSQIVNDFQKGDIAEGYSVSREKKESFPLTVTSAQKNPTAFYLCASSNRHGQGSGELFFGEGSRLTVL.

This chain uses TRBV28 with TRBJ2-7; D might be TRBD1 (6 bases). This CDR3 has 13 amino acids. Germline assignment: CDR1 MDHEN and CDR2 SYDVKM. V dropped 2 bases and J dropped 3 bases, with 8 bases sitting between them. The DNA of the CDR3 is TGTGCCAGCAGTTTAGGACAGAACTACGAGCAGTACTTC. Translated: CASSLGQNYEQYF.

This clone was picked up a small number of times. This chain uses TRBV6-1 with TRBJ2-1; TRBD2 matches 10 bases. V gave up 5 bases and J gave up 4 bases; unmatched junction bases: 2. The CDR3 has 14 amino acids. CDR1 and CDR2 (germline): MNHNS, SASEGT. This CDR3 is CASSPSGSYNEQFF. The CDR3 bases are TGTGCCAGCAGTCCTAGCGGGAGTTACAATGAGCAGTTCTTC.

This chain links TRBV10-1 with TRBJ2-1, with D tentatively TRBD2 (6 bases). V was cut by 7 bases and J by 3 bases, with 28 bases left in between. The length of the CDR3 is 19 residues. CDR1 is WNHNN and CDR2 is SYGVQD in the germline V gene (reference sequence). CDR3 nucleotide sequence: TGCGCCAGCATTAGTCCCCGAATTCTTACGGCGGGGATCTACAATGAGCAGTTCTTC. Residues: CASISPRILTAGIYNEQFF.

The sample holds one count of this clone. The V and J genes are TRBV6-1 and TRBJ2-1; 9 nucleotides agree with TRBD1. Germline V lookup: CDR1 MNHNS, CDR2 SASEGT. V lost 6 bases, J lost 8 bases, and 8 bases stayed unmatched. The CDR3 is 14 amino acids. The CDR3 sequence is CASRTVGQGYEQFF. DNA of the CDR3: TGTGCCAGCAGGACGGTGGGACAGGGCTATGAGCAGTTCTTC.

This clone was counted between two and nine times. This chain connects TRBV5-1 to TRBJ2-3; D not certain. Trimming stripped 6 bases from V and 2 bases from J, with 10 bases between. Germline CDR1 and CDR2: SGHRS and YFSETQ. The CDR3 is made up of 13 amino acids. DNA of the CDR3: TGCGCCAGCAACGGAGCCACCACAGATACGCAGTATTTT. Translated, it gives CASNGATTDTQYF. Full variable domain (remainder filled in from reference TRBV5-1 and TRBJ2-3): KAGVTQTPRYLIKTRGQQVTLSCSPISGHRSVSWYQQTPGQGLQFLFEYFSETQRNKGNFPGRFSGRQFSNSRSEMNVSTLELGDSALYLCASNGATTDTQYFGPGTRLTVL.

This chain joins TRBV29-1 and TRBJ1-2; 7 nucleotides match TRBD1. This CDR3 has 13 residues. CDR1 and CDR2 (germline): SQVTM, ANQGSEA. Losses at the gene ends were 3 bases for V and 9 bases for J; bases not matched to a gene: 10. In DNA, the CDR3 is TGCAGCGTTGAGGACAGGAGGTTATTTCGCTACACCTTC. The encoded protein is CSVEDRRLFRYTF.

For the CDR3, the DNA is TGCGCCAGCAGCTTGGTGCGGGGGAGAGAGACCCAGTACTTC. This encodes CASSLVRGRETQYF. The chain carries TRBV5-1 and TRBJ2-5; 7 nucleotides line up with TRBD2. CDR3 length equals 14 residues. The germline V gene has CDR1 SGHRS and CDR2 YFSETQ. J gave up 4 bases and V 0 bases, and 3 bases lay outside the gene matches.

The J gene is TRBJ2-5, the V gene TRBV2; TRBD1 might be the D (6 bases). This CDR3 has 13 amino acids. The ends were cut back, 5 bases at V and 2 bases at J, with 9 bases in the middle. In germline, CDR1 is SNHLY, CDR2 FYNNEI. In nucleotides, the CDR3 is TGTGCCAGCAGTCAACAGGGTCAAGAGACCCAGTACTTC. The encoded protein is CASSQQGQETQYF.

This clone was detected once. This rearrangement joins TRBV5-6 to TRBJ2-1; TRBD1 agrees at 8 bases. The CDR3 has 15 residues. Germline assignment: CDR1 SGHDT and CDR2 YYEEEE. V shed 2 bases and J 9 bases; nucleotides not matched to a gene: 10. CDR3 sequence (DNA): TGTGCCAGCAGCTTAGGGGGGACAGGTTTAGGTGAGCAGTTCTTC. Translated, it gives CASSLGGTGLGEQFF.

The chain joins TRBV28 to TRBJ2-3; possible D gene TRBD1, 6 bases. This CDR3 region has 15 residues. V was shortened by 6 bases and J by 2 bases, with 15 bases between the two germline ends. Germline-derived CDR1 and CDR2 are MDHEN and SYDVKM. CDR3 protein: CASSRKDSFTDTQYF. CDR3 nucleotides: TGTGCCAGCAGCAGGAAGGACAGCTTCACAGATACGCAGTATTTT.

This CDR3 reads CASSLGGSGRGETQYF. The CDR3 bases are TGTGCCAGCAGCTTGGGCGGTAGCGGGAGAGGAGAGACCCAGTACTTC. V and J are TRBV7-2 and TRBJ2-5, with TRBD2 identical over 9 bases. The V and J ends lost 3 bases and 4 bases, in that order; junction bases with no gene match: 9. The germline V gene has CDR1 SGHTA and CDR2 FQGNSA. The CDR3 contains 16 residues.